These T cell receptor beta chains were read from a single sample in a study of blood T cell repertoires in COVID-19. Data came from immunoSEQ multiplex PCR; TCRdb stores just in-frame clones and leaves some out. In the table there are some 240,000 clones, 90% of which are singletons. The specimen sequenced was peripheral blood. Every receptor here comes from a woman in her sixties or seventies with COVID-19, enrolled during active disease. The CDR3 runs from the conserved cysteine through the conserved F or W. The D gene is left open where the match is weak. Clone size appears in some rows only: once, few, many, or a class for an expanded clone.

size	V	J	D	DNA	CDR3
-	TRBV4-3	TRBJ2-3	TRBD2	TGCGCCAGCAGCCAAACCTCTGGGGGGGGCACAGATACGCAGTATTTT	CASSQTSGGGTDTQYF
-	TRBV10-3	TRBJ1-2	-	TGTGCCATCAGAGAGGGTGGAGGGAAGGACTATGGCTACACCTTC	CAIREGGGKDYGYTF
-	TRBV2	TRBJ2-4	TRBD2	TGTGCCAGCGGACGGGCGGGGGGCCATAAAGCCAAAAACATTCAGTACTTC	CASGRAGGHKAKNIQYF
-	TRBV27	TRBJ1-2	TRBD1	TGTGCCAGCAGCTACAGGGGACCGTCCTATGGCTACACCTTC	CASSYRGPSYGYTF
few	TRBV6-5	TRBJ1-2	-	TGTGCCAGCGATCAGGATATATATGGCTACACCTTC	CASDQDIYGYTF
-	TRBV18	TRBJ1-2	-	TGTGCCAGCTCACCATCGTCAGGGGCCCACCAGTCGAACTATGGCTACACCTTC	CASSPSSGAHQSNYGYTF
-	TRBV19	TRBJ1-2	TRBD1	TGTGCCAGTAGGGACAGGCCTGATGGCTACACCTTC	CASRDRPDGYTF
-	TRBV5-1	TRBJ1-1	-	TGCGCCAGCAGCCCGGCCTGGGTGGCGGCGTCCACTGAAGCTTTCTTT	CASSPAWVAASTEAFF
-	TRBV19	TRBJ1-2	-	TGTGCCAGTAGTATTATGGCGGACTATGGCTACACCTTC	CASSIMADYGYTF
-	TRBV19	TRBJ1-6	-	TGTGCCAGTAGTATCCGGAGAAGCTCCTATAATTCACCCCTCCACTTT	CASSIRRSSYNSPLHF
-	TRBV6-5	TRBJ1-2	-	TGTGCCAGCAGGAGGGCTCTCGGGATCGAGTATGGCTACACCTTC	CASRRALGIEYGYTF
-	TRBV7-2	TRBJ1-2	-	TGTGCCAGCAGCTTTGGCAGGGCTGGCTACACCTTC	CASSFGRAGYTF
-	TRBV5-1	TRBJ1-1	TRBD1	TGCGCCAGCAGCCTCGCGGGGACAGGGGGCTCTGAAGCTTTCTTT	CASSLAGTGGSEAFF
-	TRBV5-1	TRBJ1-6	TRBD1	TGCGCCAGCAGCTTGGCGGGGACAGGAGGAAATTCACCCCTCCACTTT	CASSLAGTGGNSPLHF
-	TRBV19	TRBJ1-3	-	TGTGCCAGTAGTATTTGGTCAGACTCTGGAAACACCATATATTTT	CASSIWSDSGNTIYF
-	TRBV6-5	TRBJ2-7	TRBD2	TGTGCCAGCACTCTTTGGGAGGGTTTGAGCGAGCAGTACTTC	CASTLWEGLSEQYF
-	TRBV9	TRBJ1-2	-	TGTGCCAGCAGCGCCGTGGGCCCATCTTATGGCTACACCTTC	CASSAVGPSYGYTF
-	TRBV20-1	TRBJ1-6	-	TGCAGTGCTAGTACCGACATCTCCTCACCCCTCCACTTT	CSASTDISSPLHF
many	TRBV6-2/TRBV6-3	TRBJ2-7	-	TGTGCCAGCAGTCTCGCGACTAGAATCCAGTACTTC	CASSLATRIQYF
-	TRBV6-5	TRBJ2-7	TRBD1	TGTGCCAGCAGACTACCAGGGGGCAGGGGGTACGAGCAGTACTTC	CASRLPGGRGYEQYF
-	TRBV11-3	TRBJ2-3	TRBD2	TGTGCCAGCAGCCGGGGGACTAGCGGACTCACAGATACGCAGTATTTT	CASSRGTSGLTDTQYF
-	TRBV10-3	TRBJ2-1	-	TGTGCCATCAGGGGGGCCCCGGACAATGAGCAGTTCTTC	CAIRGAPDNEQFF
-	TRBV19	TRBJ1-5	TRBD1	TGTGCCAGCCAGGGGGGACCTTATAGCAATCAGCCCCAGCATTTT	CASQGGPYSNQPQHF
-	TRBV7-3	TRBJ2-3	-	TGTGCCAGCACTAATTATAATTCAGATACGCAGTATTTT	CASTNYNSDTQYF
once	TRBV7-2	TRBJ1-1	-	TGTGCCAGCAGCTTAGCGTCAGTCGCGGGCACTGAAGCTTTCTTT	CASSLASVAGTEAFF
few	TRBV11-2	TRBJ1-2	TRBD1	TGTGCCAGCAGCTTAGGCTACAGGGGTGGCTACACCTTC	CASSLGYRGGYTF
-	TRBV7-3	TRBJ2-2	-	TGTGCCAGCAGCCCCCTGGGAGACACCGGGGAGCTGTTTTTT	CASSPLGDTGELFF
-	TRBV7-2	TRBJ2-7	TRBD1	TGTGCCAGCAGCTTAAATTCGGGACAGTTCTACGAGCAGTACTTC	CASSLNSGQFYEQYF
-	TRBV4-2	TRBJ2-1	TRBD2	TGTGCCAGCAGCTCGTTAGCGGGGGGCCTATACAATGAGCAGTTCTTC	CASSSLAGGLYNEQFF
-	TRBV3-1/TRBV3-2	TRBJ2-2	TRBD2	TGTGCCAGCAGCAGGACTAGCATCACCGGGGAGCTGTTTTTT	CASSRTSITGELFF
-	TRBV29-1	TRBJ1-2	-	TGCAGCGTTGAGGGGGAGGGGTATGGCTACACCTTC	CSVEGEGYGYTF
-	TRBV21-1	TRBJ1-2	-	TGTGCCAGCAGCGCAACAAAGGCGACAGGGAGTGGGTATGGCTACACCTTC	CASSATKATGSGYGYTF
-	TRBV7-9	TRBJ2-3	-	TGTGCCAGCAGCTTAGATGTAGGCGGGAACACAGATACGCAGTATTTT	CASSLDVGGNTDTQYF
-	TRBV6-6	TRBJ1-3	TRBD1	TGTGCCAGCAGCCCCCTCCGCCCGTCCCCCCCGACAGGGCGACTCGGAAACACCATATATTTT	CASSPLRPSPPTGRLGNTIYF
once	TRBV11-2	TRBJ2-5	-	TGTGCCAGCAGCCCCCTAGGGGGTCGAGAGACCCAGTACTTC	CASSPLGGRETQYF
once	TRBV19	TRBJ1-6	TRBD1	TGTGCCAGTAAAACCGGGACAGGGCACTCACCCCTCCACTTT	CASKTGTGHSPLHF
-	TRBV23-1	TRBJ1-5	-	TGCGCCAGCAGTCAATCGAACAGGCTCGATCAGCCCCAGCATTTT	CASSQSNRLDQPQHF
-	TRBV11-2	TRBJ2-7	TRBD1	TGTGCCAGCAGCTTAGGACAGGGGTTTTTGATCGAGCAGTACTTC	CASSLGQGFLIEQYF